Below, 13 T cell receptor beta chains from the same sample are listed, as sequenced in a study of shared clonotypes between healthy human individuals. Some clones are missing from TCRdb's copy, which holds only in-frame ones; the method was immunoSEQ multiplex PCR. The data hold 800,000 to 950,000 clones, with around 96% observed a single time. Naive CD8 cells lacked CD45RO, underwent positive selection for CCR7 and left out terminally differentiated effector memory CD45RA+ cells. The sample taken for sequencing was naive CD8+ T cells sorted from blood. The receptors here all came from a young man in good health.

The genes are TRBV5-4 and TRBJ2-7; the match to TRBD2 covers 13 bases. This CDR3 is built from 16 residues. Germline V gene lookup returns CDR1 SGHNT and CDR2 YYREEE (reference sequence). Trimming took 4 bases from V and 0 from J; bases not matched to a gene: 4. CDR3 in DNA: TGTGCCAGCAGCGGGACTAGCGGGGCCAGCTCCTACGAGCAGTACTTC. Translated, it gives CASSGTSGASSYEQYF.

The V gene is TRBV5-4, the J gene TRBJ1-1; possible D gene TRBD1, 6 bases. V was pared by 4 bases and J by 10 bases, with 20 bases between. The CDR3 contains 14 residues. Germline CDR1 is SGHNT and CDR2 is YYREEE (reference sequence). The CDR3 bases are TGTGCCAGCAGCCCGGAACAGGGACCCCGCCCAGCTTTCTTT. Its translation is CASSPEQGPRPAFF.

The genes are TRBV5-5 and TRBJ2-7; 11 positions match TRBD1. Germline loops: CDR1 SGHKS, CDR2 YYEKEE (reference sequence). The CDR3 totals 15 residues. V trimming: 4 bases; J trimming: 2 bases; junction bases outside the gene matches: 5. Written as DNA, the CDR3 is TGTGCCAGCAGCGCAGGGACAGGGGGACCCTACGAGCAGTACTTC. Its protein is CASSAGTGGPYEQYF.

The chain couples TRBV15 to TRBJ2-7; 7 positions match TRBD2. CDR1 LNHNV and CDR2 YYDKDF come from the germline V gene (reference sequence). Germline trimming cut 2 bases from V and 0 bases from J; bases unmatched to any gene: 1. The CDR3 is 14 residues long. The CDR3 nucleotides read TGTGCCACCAGCAGACTAGCGGACTCCTACGAGCAGTACTTC. It translates to CATSRLADSYEQYF.

The chain employs TRBV4-1 and TRBJ2-7, with D unresolved. The CDR3 covers 13 residues. V gave up 2 bases and J gave up 5 bases, with 10 bases separating them. The germline gives CDR1 MGHRA, CDR2 YSYEKL. DNA for the CDR3: TGCGCCAGCAGCCAACGGGTTTCCCACGAGCAGTACTTC. This codes for CASSQRVSHEQYF.

The chain recombines TRBV29-1 with TRBJ1-4; D unresolved. Germline V lookup: CDR1 SQVTM, CDR2 ANQGSEA. V gave up 7 bases and J gave up 1 base, with 13 bases separating them. The CDR3 contains 14 residues. The CDR3 here is CSAAVGVTNEKLFF. CDR3 coding DNA: TGCAGCGCTGCCGTAGGTGTAACTAATGAAAAACTGTTTTTT.

J is TRBJ1-5 and V is TRBV27, with a possible D match to TRBD1 (5 bases). V was pared by 2 bases and J by 3 bases, with 11 bases between. Germline V gene lookup returns CDR1 MNHEY and CDR2 SMNVEV (reference sequence). The CDR3 extends over 15 amino acids. The CDR3 nucleotides read TGTGCCAGCAGTTTAGGCAGGGCACACAATCAGCCCCAGCATTTT. This translates into CASSLGRAHNQPQHF.

The chain uses TRBV7-9 and TRBJ2-7, with 9 bases aligning to TRBD2. Losses at the gene ends were 1 base for V and 0 bases for J; bases not matched to a gene: 4. Germline V gene data show CDR1 as SEHNR and CDR2 as FQNEAQ (reference sequence). The CDR3 has 16 residues. CDR3: CASSLVGSGSSYEQYF. The CDR3 nucleotides read TGTGCCAGCAGCTTAGTAGGTAGCGGGAGCTCCTACGAGCAGTACTTC.

In the case of this clone: The identical CDR3 is also encoded by other nucleotide sequences in the sample. This sequence joins TRBV5-4 and TRBJ2-2, with D uncertain. Deletions cut 5 bases from V and 5 bases from J, with 7 bases between. The CDR3 spans 12 residues. Germline CDR1 SGHNT, CDR2 YYREEE (reference sequence). CDR3 amino acids: CASRGVTGELFF. CDR3 bases: TGTGCCAGCAGAGGTGTTACCGGGGAGCTGTTTTTT. Combining the CDR3 with reference TRBV5-4 and TRBJ2-2 gives the whole variable domain ETGVTQSPTHLIKTRGQQVTLRCSSQSGHNTVSWYQQALGQGPQFIFQYYREEENGRGNFPPRFSGLQFPNYSSELNVNALELDDSALYLCASRGVTGELFFGEGSRLTVL.

J is TRBJ2-1 and V is TRBV9; 8 positions agree with TRBD2. CDR1 is SGDLS and CDR2 is YYNGEE in the germline V gene. CDR3 length: 16 amino acids. V shed 0 bases and J 2 bases; nucleotides not matched to a gene: 4. The CDR3 reads CASSVEGREAYNEQFF. In DNA, the CDR3 is TGTGCCAGCAGCGTAGAGGGGCGGGAGGCCTACAATGAGCAGTTCTTC.

This chain uses TRBV2 with TRBJ2-1, with a possible D match to TRBD1 (6 bases). Trimming took off 6 bases at V and 2 bases at J, with 11 bases between the two ends. Germline V gene lookup returns CDR1 SNHLY and CDR2 FYNNEI. This CDR3 has 14 amino acids. As DNA, the CDR3 is TGTGCCAGCAGGCTGACAGGTACCTACAATGAGCAGTTCTTC. Amino acids: CASRLTGTYNEQFF.

This sequence joins TRBV4-1 and TRBJ2-5; D remains unclear. CDR3 length: 16 amino acids. CDR1 and CDR2 from the germline V gene are MGHRA and YSYEKL. V lost 4 bases and J lost 1, with 16 bases in between. The CDR3 is CASSPWSTGPQETQYF. CDR3 nucleotide sequence: TGCGCCAGCAGCCCTTGGAGCACTGGCCCCCAAGAGACCCAGTACTTC.

About this clone: This specimen includes other DNA sequences encoding the same CDR3. The J gene is TRBJ2-7, the V gene TRBV27; 9 bases line up with TRBD1. CDR1 and CDR2 (germline): MNHEY, SMNVEV (reference sequence). V trimming: 6 bases; J trimming: 7 bases; junction bases outside the gene matches: 7. The CDR3 extends over 13 amino acids. The CDR3 DNA is TGTGCCAGCAGCTCGGGACAGGGACGGGAGCAGTACTTC. This sequence encodes CASSSGQGREQYF.